Below, 20 T cell receptor beta chains from the same sample are listed, as sequenced in a study of blood T cell repertoires in COVID-19. The data were produced by immunoSEQ multiplex PCR, yet TCRdb's version contains in-frame clones alone and is incomplete. Of around 250,000 clones listed, roughly 84% are singletons. Sequences were obtained from peripheral blood. All receptors come from a man aged 50-60 years with active or convalescent COVID-19.

The V gene is TRBV30, the J gene TRBJ2-7; perhaps TRBD1 as D (6 bases). V was cut by 7 bases and J by 2 bases, with 15 bases left in between. There are 13 residues in the CDR3. CDR1 is GTSNPN, CDR2 SVGIG, per germline (reference sequence). The CDR3 bases are TGTGCCTCGCCTTGGGGACAAACCTACGAGCAGTACTTC. The encoded protein is CASPWGQTYEQYF.

This chain joins TRBV3-1 (or the pseudogene TRBV3-2) and TRBJ2-7; 13 bases line up with TRBD2. Germline values: CDR1 LGHDT, CDR2 YNNKEL (reference sequence). The CDR3 totals 15 residues. The ends lost 1 base at V and 7 bases at J; junction bases unmatched: 4. In DNA, the CDR3 is TGTGCCAGCAGCCAAGGACTAGCGGGGGGCCTGGAGCAGTACTTC. Amino acid sequence: CASSQGLAGGLEQYF.

This clone was seen only a few times. The J gene is TRBJ1-6, the V gene TRBV4-2; the D is unclear. CDR1 LGHNA and CDR2 YNFKEQ come from the germline V gene. Trimming stripped 4 bases from V and 6 bases from J, with 10 bases between. The CDR3 runs 14 residues. The CDR3 nucleotides are TGTGCCAGCAGCCCCCCCGCGAGTAATTCACCCCTCCACTTT. Its translation: CASSPPASNSPLHF.

The chain is built from TRBV3-1 (or the pseudogene TRBV3-2) and TRBJ1-1; possible D gene TRBD1, 6 bases. The CDR3 runs 15 residues. Germline CDR1 reads LGHDT; CDR2 reads YNNKEL (reference sequence). Trimming took off 4 bases at V and 1 base at J, with 13 bases between the two ends. The CDR3: CASSPSRGGNTEAFF. The CDR3 DNA reads TGTGCCAGCAGCCCGTCTAGGGGGGGGAACACTGAAGCTTTCTTT.

The rearrangement uses TRBV28 and TRBJ1-1, with TRBD1 identical over 8 bases. J gave up 1 base and V 6 bases, and 10 bases lay outside the gene matches. From germline, CDR1 is MDHEN and CDR2 SYDVKM. This CDR3 spans 16 amino acids. The CDR3 DNA is TGTGCCAGCAGAATTCCAGGGGGCGTGGGGAACACTGAAGCTTTCTTT. This gives the protein CASRIPGGVGNTEAFF.

The chain links TRBV7-9 to TRBJ1-4; TRBD1 aligns across 8 bases. The CDR3 is made up of 15 amino acids. CDR1 and CDR2 (germline): SEHNR, FQNEAQ (reference sequence). J gave up 8 bases and V 1 base, and 6 bases lay outside the gene matches. The CDR3 nucleotides are TGTGCCAGCAGCTTAGGGGACAGGAATCACGAAAAACTGTTTTTT. Translating gives CASSLGDRNHEKLFF.

The rearrangement links TRBV18 to TRBJ2-6; 7 bases match TRBD2. V gave up 2 bases and J gave up 3 bases; unmatched junction bases: 1. The CDR3 length is 15 residues. Per the germline V gene, CDR1 is KGHSH and CDR2 is LQKENI. CDR3 sequence: CASSPAGVGANVLTF. DNA of the CDR3: TGTGCCAGCTCACCAGCGGGGGTTGGGGCCAACGTCCTGACTTTC.

The chain joins TRBV28 to TRBJ1-2; D unclear. V was shortened by 3 bases and J by 2 bases, with 10 bases between the two germline ends. The CDR3 has 14 residues. From germline, CDR1 is MDHEN and CDR2 SYDVKM. This chain's CDR3 is CASSFLGGNYGYTF. CDR3 DNA sequence: TGTGCCAGCAGTTTTTTGGGAGGGAACTATGGCTACACCTTC.

About this clone: Other DNA sequences in the same sample also yield this CDR3. The genes are TRBV6-5 and TRBJ1-5, with TRBD1 matching over 9 bases. V was clipped by 6 bases and J by 3 bases; unmatched bases: 3. The CDR3 extends over 14 amino acids. Germline V gene sequence: CDR1 MNHEY, CDR2 SVGAGI. The DNA for the CDR3 is TGTGCCAGCAGCTGGGACAGGGTCAATCAGCCCCAGCATTTT. Translated, it gives CASSWDRVNQPQHF.

This rearrangement joins TRBV15 to TRBJ2-2, with D maybe TRBD2 (7 bases). From germline, CDR1 is LNHNV and CDR2 YYDKDF (reference sequence). V was pared by 5 bases and J by 5 bases, with 15 bases between. This CDR3 is 15 amino acids long. CDR3 protein: CATSEGGGHTGELFF. Written as DNA, the CDR3 is TGTGCCACCAGCGAAGGGGGGGGCCATACCGGGGAGCTGTTTTTT.

This chain links TRBV7-2 with TRBJ2-1; no reliable D call. This CDR3 is built from 14 residues. V lost 2 bases, J lost 9 bases, and 14 bases lay in between. Germline V gene lookup returns CDR1 SGHTA and CDR2 FQGNSA. CDR3 in DNA: TGTGCCAGCAGCTTACCCTCGGGTTGGCTTGAGCAGTTCTTC. Its translation: CASSLPSGWLEQFF. Full variable domain (remainder filled in from reference TRBV7-2 and TRBJ2-1): GAGVSQSPSNKVTEKGKDVELRCDPISGHTALYWYRQSLGQGLEFLIYFQGNSAPDKSGLPSDRFSAERTGGSVSTLTIQRTQQEDSAVYLCASSLPSGWLEQFFGPGTRLTVL.

This clone is medium-sized (0.01 to 0.1%). The chain links TRBV5-5 to TRBJ1-1, with TRBD1 identical over 9 bases. The CDR3 consists of 19 residues. Unmatched junction bases numbered 16, after V lost 0 bases and J lost 4 bases. Germline CDR1 is SGHKS and CDR2 is YYEKEE (reference sequence). As DNA, the CDR3 is TGTGCCAGCAGCTTGGCCGGAACCGGGACAGGGCTTGTTGGCACTGAAGCTTTCTTT. It encodes CASSLAGTGTGLVGTEAFF.

The V call is TRBV6-5, the J call TRBJ1-4, with unresolved D. This CDR3 spans 14 amino acids. V lost 5 bases and J lost 7, with 14 bases in between. In germline, CDR1 is MNHEY, CDR2 SVGAGI. CDR3 nucleotides: TGTGCCAGCAGTCCCTCGGGGTGGGGTGAAAAACTGTTTTTT. Its protein product is CASSPSGWGEKLFF.

The chain has TRBV5-1 and TRBJ1-4; TRBD1 is a possible D gene (5 bases). The CDR3 length is 13 residues. Trimming left V 6 bases short and J 1 base short, with 7 bases between. Per the germline V gene, CDR1 is SGHRS and CDR2 is YFSETQ. The CDR3 sequence is CASKRGTNEKLFF. CDR3 in DNA: TGCGCCAGCAAAAGGGGAACTAATGAAAAACTGTTTTTT.

The gene calls are TRBV5-4 and TRBJ2-7, with 7 bases matching TRBD1. The length of the CDR3 is 15 residues. V trimming: 0 bases; J trimming: 0 bases; junction bases outside the gene matches: 3. The germline CDR1 and CDR2 sequences are SGHNT and YYREEE (reference sequence). The DNA for the CDR3 is TGTGCCAGCAGCTTGGAGGGGACAGACTCCTACGAGCAGTACTTC. Translated, it gives CASSLEGTDSYEQYF.

The V call is TRBV28, the J call TRBJ1-1, with D unresolved. The CDR3 spans 13 residues. V was shortened by 4 bases and J by 3 bases, with 9 bases between the two germline ends. From germline, CDR1 is MDHEN and CDR2 SYDVKM. For the CDR3, the DNA is TGTGCCAGCAGTTATGACGAGGACACTGAAGCTTTCTTT. Protein product: CASSYDEDTEAFF.

Only a few counts were recorded for this clone. The chain couples TRBV19 to TRBJ2-1, with 8 bases aligning to TRBD2. The germline V gene encodes CDR1 LNHDA and CDR2 SQIVND (reference sequence). Unmatched junction bases numbered 3, after V lost 4 bases and J lost 7 bases. The CDR3 is made up of 13 amino acids. The CDR3 DNA reads as TGTGCCAGTAGTAGGATAGCGGGGAATGAGCAGTTCTTC. As protein: CASSRIAGNEQFF.

This sequence joins TRBV2 and TRBJ2-3; possibly TRBD2 for D (6 bases). V lost 6 bases and J lost 7, with 11 bases in between. The germline CDR1 and CDR2 sequences are SNHLY and FYNNEI. The CDR3 runs 12 residues. This CDR3 reads CASRGGANTQYF. DNA of the CDR3: TGTGCCAGCAGGGGGGGAGCGAATACGCAGTATTTT.

The chain recombines TRBV6-6 with TRBJ2-3, with TRBD2 as a possible D gene (6 bases). Germline CDR1 is MNHNY and CDR2 is SVGAGI (reference sequence). The V end was cut by 6 bases, the J end by 7 bases, with 14 bases between. The CDR3 has 13 amino acids. CDR3 loop: CASSPRGSNTQYF. The CDR3 nucleotides are TGTGCCAGCAGCCCCCGGGGGTCGAATACGCAGTATTTT.

In its sample, this clone was seen once. The chain carries TRBV6-4 and TRBJ2-5; tentatively, D is TRBD2 (5 bases). V lost 3 bases to trimming and J lost 5 bases, with 10 bases between them. CDR3 size: 13 residues. CDR1 is MRHNA and CDR2 is SNTAGT in the germline V gene. The CDR3 coding sequence is TGTGCCAGCAGTGAGGAGTCGGGGGAGACCCAGTACTTC. Its translation: CASSEESGETQYF.